The following is a T cell receptor beta chain sequence with its context. The antigen remains unidentified. The germline and genes are mouse ones. The CDR3 end lies 4 residues beyond the end of the read and is filled in from the germline J gene. The authors extracted RNA and reverse transcribed it into cDNA as the sequencing template. TCRdb's copy holds only in-frame clones and misses some; the assay was immunoSEQ multiplex PCR. The sample includes about 6,100 clones, none of them occurring once. With V trimmed by 5 bases and J by 2 bases, 5 bases remained unmatched. CDR1 is FNHDT and CDR2 is SITEND in the germline V gene (reference sequence). This CDR3 is 15 amino acids long. These data belong to a study of CD8+ T cells in alopecia areata. Study-level background: Recipients were roughly 7-11-week-old female C3H/HeJ mice grafted with skin from approximately 6-13-month-old C3H/HeJ donors with spontaneous alopecia.

Study-wide results and limits: Patients shared TCRs less clearly than mice did, possibly for HLA-related reasons.

Time point given: mouse skin 6 weeks after grafting, around onset of hair loss. Skin from recipient mice was biopsied at grafting and 3 and 6 weeks later. The V and J genes are TRBV19 and TRBJ1-2, with 11 bases aligning to TRBD1. The sequencing here drew on skin, taken at week 6. The TCR originated in a C3H/HeJ mouse with alopecia areata. The mice in this strain carry MHC haplotype H2-k. CDR3 loop: CASRGTGGGNSDYTF. The CDR3 bases that were read are TGTGCCAGCAGAGGGACAGGGGGGGGCAACTCC.